Listed below are T cell receptor beta chains from one sample, sequenced in a study of blood T cell repertoires in COVID-19. The data were produced by immunoSEQ multiplex PCR, yet TCRdb's version contains in-frame clones alone and is incomplete. The sample has about 220,000 clones; 82% are singletons. The sample comprised peripheral blood. All receptors derive from a woman aged 70-85 years with COVID-19, enrolled during active disease. CDR3s include the opening cysteine and the closing phenylalanine or tryptophan. The order of the fields is V gene, J gene, clone size, D gene, CDR3 protein, CDR3 DNA. A D gene is named only where the DNA matches it firmly. Size is stated for part of the rows, as once, few or many counts, or as a class when the clone is expanded.

v_call: TRBV15
j_call: TRBJ2-5
clone_size: many
d_call: NA
cdr3_aa: CATSRALGGNQETQYF
cdr3_nt: TGTGCCACCAGCAGAGCCCTCGGCGGGAATCAAGAGACCCAGTACTTC

v_call: TRBV5-5
j_call: TRBJ1-2
clone_size: NA
d_call: NA
cdr3_aa: CASSLAVGGEGYGYTF
cdr3_nt: TGTGCCAGCAGCTTGGCCGTGGGAGGGGAGGGTTATGGCTACACCTTC

v_call: TRBV6-5
j_call: TRBJ2-1
clone_size: few
d_call: TRBD2
cdr3_aa: CASSYSSGTYNEQFF
cdr3_nt: TGTGCCAGCAGTTACTCTAGCGGGACCTACAATGAGCAGTTCTTC

v_call: TRBV7-2
j_call: TRBJ1-1
clone_size: NA
d_call: NA
cdr3_aa: CASSLVLAGRVTEAFF
cdr3_nt: TGTGCCAGCAGCTTAGTTTTAGCGGGGCGGGTCACTGAAGCTTTCTTT

v_call: TRBV11-2
j_call: TRBJ2-5
clone_size: NA
d_call: NA
cdr3_aa: CASSSEGATQETQYF
cdr3_nt: TGTGCCAGCAGCTCGGAGGGGGCCACGCAAGAGACCCAGTACTTC

v_call: TRBV16
j_call: TRBJ1-2
clone_size: NA
d_call: TRBD1
cdr3_aa: CASSQSPTGYGYTF
cdr3_nt: TGTGCCAGCAGCCAAAGCCCGACAGGGTATGGCTACACCTTC

v_call: TRBV4-3
j_call: TRBJ2-7
clone_size: NA
d_call: NA
cdr3_aa: CASSQGGGVSYEQYF
cdr3_nt: TGCGCCAGCAGCCAAGGAGGGGGAGTGTCCTACGAGCAGTACTTC

v_call: TRBV27
j_call: TRBJ2-5
clone_size: NA
d_call: NA
cdr3_aa: CASSPDSAWLTQYF
cdr3_nt: TGTGCCAGCAGCCCAGACAGTGCCTGGTTGACCCAGTACTTC

v_call: TRBV18
j_call: TRBJ1-4
clone_size: NA
d_call: NA
cdr3_aa: CASSPSGGEKLFF
cdr3_nt: TGTGCCAGCTCACCTTCAGGTGGCGAAAAACTGTTTTTT

v_call: TRBV30
j_call: TRBJ2-1
clone_size: NA
d_call: TRBD2
cdr3_aa: CAWGGSSYNEQFF
cdr3_nt: TGTGCCTGGGGCGGGAGCTCCTACAATGAGCAGTTCTTC